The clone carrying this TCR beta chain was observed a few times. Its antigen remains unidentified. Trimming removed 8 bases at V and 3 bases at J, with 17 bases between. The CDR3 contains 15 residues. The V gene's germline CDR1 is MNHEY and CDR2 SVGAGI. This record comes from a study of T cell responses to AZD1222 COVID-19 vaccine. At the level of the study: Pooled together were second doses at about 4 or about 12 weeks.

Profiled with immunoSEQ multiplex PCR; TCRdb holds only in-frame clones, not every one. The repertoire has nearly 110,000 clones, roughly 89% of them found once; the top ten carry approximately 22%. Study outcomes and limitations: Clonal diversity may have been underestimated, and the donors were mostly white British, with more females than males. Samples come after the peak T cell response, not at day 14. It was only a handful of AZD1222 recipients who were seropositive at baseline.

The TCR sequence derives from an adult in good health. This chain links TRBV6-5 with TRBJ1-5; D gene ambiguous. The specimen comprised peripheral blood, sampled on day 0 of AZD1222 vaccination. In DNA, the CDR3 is TGTGCCAGCCGAGTCGGTCTGGGAAACAATCAGCCCCAGCATTTT. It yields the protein CASRVGLGNNQPQHF.